The 31 T cell receptor beta chains in this list originate from one sample, sequenced in a study of beta chain features in type 1 diabetes. As every portion of the isolated RNA was reverse transcribed, the sequencing read expressed TCRB transcripts. Profiling relied on immunoSEQ multiplex PCR, and the TCRdb table lists in-frame clones only, not all of them. This sample has over 700,000 clones, with roughly 17% found just once. The material sequenced was naive CD4+ T cells from blood. These receptors were obtained from a young woman in good health.

This clone was found a few times. The chain employs TRBV18 and TRBJ1-3, with D unresolved. V lost 0 bases and J 2 bases, leaving 5 bases between the germline ends. Germline V lookup: CDR1 KGHSH, CDR2 LQKENI. The CDR3 runs 14 residues. CDR3 coding DNA: TGTGCCAGCTCACCACCCTCCCCTGGAAACACCATATATTTT. Protein sequence: CASSPPSPGNTIYF.

The CDR3 protein is CASSREGFGKNIQYF. The CDR3 nucleotides are TGTGCCAGCAGTAGGGAGGGGTTCGGCAAAAACATTCAGTACTTC. This rearrangement joins TRBV6-6 to TRBJ2-4, with TRBD2 identical over 7 bases. Germline V gene data show CDR1 as MNHNY and CDR2 as SVGAGI (reference sequence). The CDR3 is 15 residues long. The V and J ends lost 5 bases and 3 bases, in that order; junction bases with no gene match: 7.

There are a few counts of this clone. Written as DNA, the CDR3 is TGTGCCATCAATGGACTAGCGGGAGTAACAGATACGCAGTATTTT. It translates to CAINGLAGVTDTQYF. J is TRBJ2-3 and V is TRBV10-3; 13 nucleotides agree with TRBD2. The CDR3 totals 15 residues. The ends lost 7 bases at V and 3 bases at J; junction bases unmatched: 4. Germline V CDR1 and CDR2: ENHRY, SYGVKD.

This clone was seen more than once but under ten times. This rearrangement joins TRBV7-3 to TRBJ2-1; perhaps TRBD2 as D (5 bases). This CDR3 comprises 17 residues. From germline, CDR1 is SGHTA and CDR2 FQGTGA. Trimming shortened V by 4 bases and J by 0 bases, and 16 bases separated the two germline ends. The CDR3 DNA is TGTGCCAGCAGCTCCAATGGACTCAAGAGCTCCTACAATGAGCAGTTCTTC. Its protein product is CASSSNGLKSSYNEQFF.

This clone occurred a few times. V and J are TRBV19 and TRBJ1-4; no reliable D call. Germline values: CDR1 LNHDA, CDR2 SQIVND (reference sequence). This CDR3 is 12 amino acids long. V lost 2 bases, J lost 6 bases, and 4 bases lay in between. CDR3 sequence: CASSIFDEKLFF. CDR3 nucleotides: TGTGCCAGTAGTATATTCGATGAAAAACTGTTTTTT.

This clone was recorded only once. The CDR3 DNA reads TGTGCCAGCAGTTGGACAGGGGAGGAGCTGTTTTTT. Its translation: CASSWTGEELFF. The genes are TRBV6-5 and TRBJ2-2; TRBD1 matches 9 bases. This CDR3 is built from 12 residues. In germline, CDR1 is MNHEY, CDR2 SVGAGI. J lost 10 bases, V lost 4 bases, and 1 base had no gene match.

About this clone: Other DNA sequences in this sample translate to the same CDR3. The CDR3 loop is CASSFGQNYGYTF. The CDR3 DNA is TGTGCCAGCAGCTTCGGACAGAACTATGGCTACACCTTC. J is TRBJ1-2 and V is TRBV7-9; tentative D call: TRBD1 (6 bases). This CDR3 spans 13 amino acids. Germline V gene lookup returns CDR1 SEHNR and CDR2 FQNEAQ (reference sequence). Trimming shortened V by 3 bases and J by 2 bases, and 7 bases separated the two germline ends.

This clone appeared a few times. In DNA form, the CDR3 reads TGTGCCAGCAGGAGAAACAGGGTTGGGAGGGAGCCCCAGCATTTT. Residues: CASRRNRVGREPQHF. This sequence joins TRBV6-5 and TRBJ1-5; possibly TRBD1 for D (6 bases). Germline lookup yields CDR1 MNHEY and CDR2 SVGAGI. This CDR3 has 15 residues. The V end lost 6 bases, the J end lost 8 bases, and 20 bases lay between the germline ends.

There are a few counts of this clone. The V call is TRBV7-2, the J call TRBJ2-7; D is unclear. Trimming took 2 bases from V and 5 from J, leaving 7 bases between them. CDR3 length: 12 residues. CDR1 and CDR2 from the germline V gene are SGHTA and FQGNSA. The CDR3 DNA reads TGTGCCAGCAGCTTAAATTACCACGAGCAGTACTTC. Translating it yields CASSLNYHEQYF.

The chain recombines TRBV28 with TRBJ2-3; maybe TRBD1 (6 bases). There are 14 residues in the CDR3. Trimming shortened V by 3 bases and J by 5 bases, and 12 bases separated the two germline ends. CDR1 and CDR2 (germline): MDHEN, SYDVKM. CDR3 protein: CASSFRQELDTQYF. CDR3 nucleotides: TGTGCCAGCAGTTTCCGACAGGAATTAGATACGCAGTATTTT.

In its sample, this clone was seen a few times. J is TRBJ2-7 and V is TRBV29-1, with D perhaps given as TRBD1 or TRBD2 (5 bases each). CDR1 and CDR2 from the germline V gene are SQVTM and ANQGSEA. The V gene lost 8 bases and the J gene lost 5 bases, with 22 bases spanning the gap. The CDR3 contains 14 residues. The CDR3: CSPPYSGGQNEQYF. CDR3 bases: TGCAGCCCACCATATTCAGGAGGACAAAACGAGCAGTACTTC.

This clone was detected a few times. This chain links TRBV29-1 with TRBJ1-4; 7 bases are a match to TRBD1. There are 12 residues in the CDR3. Germline loops: CDR1 SQVTM, CDR2 ANQGSEA. Trimming cost V 8 bases and J 7 bases; bases outside gene matches: 7. The CDR3 reads CSPITGVEKLFF. CDR3 coding DNA: TGCAGCCCAATAACAGGGGTTGAAAAACTGTTTTTT.

This clone was seen more than once but under ten times. The chain combines TRBV6-1 with TRBJ1-5; D is unresolved. CDR3 length: 13 residues. Trimming shortened V by 5 bases and J by 4 bases, and 9 bases separated the two germline ends. Germline CDR1 is MNHNS and CDR2 is SASEGT. This chain's CDR3 is CASSLAENQPQHF. In DNA form, the CDR3 reads TGTGCCAGCAGTCTCGCGGAGAATCAGCCCCAGCATTTT.

This clone was found a few times. CDR3 nucleotide sequence: TGTGCCAGCAGCCAACAAGCGGGAGCAACGCATGAGCAGTTCTTC. Translating it yields CASSQQAGATHEQFF. V and J are TRBV7-2 and TRBJ2-1, with 8 bases aligning to TRBD2. The V segment lost 5 bases and the J segment 8 bases; nucleotides outside the gene matches: 11. Germline V lookup: CDR1 SGHTA, CDR2 FQGNSA. CDR3 length equals 15 residues. The variable domain in full, with the rest retrieved from reference TRBV7-2 and TRBJ2-1, is GAGVSQSPSNKVTEKGKDVELRCDPISGHTALYWYRQSLGQGLEFLIYFQGNSAPDKSGLPSDRFSAERTGGSVSTLTIQRTQQEDSAVYLCASSQQAGATHEQFFGPGTRLTVL.

The J gene is TRBJ2-3, the V gene TRBV29-1; tentative D call: TRBD2 (5 bases). V lost 4 bases, J lost 6 bases, and 5 bases lay in between. The germline gives CDR1 SQVTM, CDR2 ANQGSEA. This CDR3 has 10 amino acids. The CDR3 here is CSVGEDTQYF. In nucleotides, the CDR3 is TGCAGCGTTGGGGAGGATACGCAGTATTTT.

V and J are TRBV14 and TRBJ1-2, with 7 positions matching TRBD1. Looked up from germline, CDR1 is SGHDN and CDR2 is FVKESK. V lost 3 bases, J lost 5 bases, and 6 bases stayed unmatched. The CDR3 length is 14 residues. CDR3 loop: CASSQTGWRYGYTF. The CDR3 DNA reads as TGTGCCAGCAGCCAGACAGGGTGGAGATATGGCTACACCTTC. Full variable domain (missing parts from reference TRBV14 and TRBJ1-2): EAGVTQFPSHSVIEKGQTVTLRCDPISGHDNLYWYRRVMGKEIKFLLHFVKESKQDESGMPNNRFLAERTGGTYSTLKVQPAELEDSGVYFCASSQTGWRYGYTFGSGTRLTVV.

The chain carries TRBV7-9 and TRBJ2-1; weak D call: TRBD2 (6 bases). The CDR3 has 16 residues. In germline, CDR1 is SEHNR, CDR2 FQNEAQ (reference sequence). V lost 2 bases and J lost 4, with 15 bases in between. The CDR3 region is CASSLSGRDKYNEQFF. The CDR3 region has the DNA TGTGCCAGCAGCTTATCTGGGCGGGATAAGTACAATGAGCAGTTCTTC.

As concerns this clone: A much bigger clone sits one base away, suggesting this may be a read error. Other DNA sequences in the same sample also yield this CDR3. The chain joins TRBV9 to TRBJ2-7; 7 bases line up with TRBD2. CDR3 length equals 14 residues. Trimming at V came to 0 bases and at J to 0 bases, leaving 0 bases not matched to a gene. Germline loops: CDR1 SGDLS, CDR2 YYNGEE. The CDR3 nucleotides read TGTGCCAGCAGCGTAGGCGGGAGCTCCTACGAGCAGTACTTC. Its translation: CASSVGGSSYEQYF. The whole variable domain, remainder taken from reference TRBV9 and TRBJ2-7, is DSGVTQTPKHLITATGQRVTLRCSPRSGDLSVYWYQQSLDQGLQFLIQYYNGEERAKGNILERFSAQQFPDLHSELNLSSLELGDSALYFCASSVGGSSYEQYFGPGTRLTVT.

The table lists this clone with a few counts. This rearrangement joins TRBV6-5 to TRBJ2-3, with D possibly TRBD2 on 6 matching bases. Per germline, CDR1 MNHEY and CDR2 SVGAGI. CDR3 length: 14 residues. Trimming removed 8 bases from V and 2 bases from J, with 14 bases in between. The CDR3 loop reads CASSLGGYTDTQYF. CDR3 DNA sequence: TGTGCCAGCTCTTTGGGGGGATACACAGATACGCAGTATTTT.

This clone was seen only a few times. The chain couples TRBV18 to TRBJ2-7; 7 bases agree with TRBD1. Germline V gene lookup returns CDR1 KGHSH and CDR2 LQKENI. The CDR3 covers 13 residues. Trimming cost V 5 bases and J 7 bases; bases outside gene matches: 8. The DNA of the CDR3 is TGTGCCAGCTCAAACGACAGGGATGGGGAGCAGTACTTC. Protein product: CASSNDRDGEQYF.

The chain carries TRBV7-8 and TRBJ2-1, with TRBD2 identical over 14 bases. The CDR3 is made up of 14 amino acids. The germline gives CDR1 SGHVS, CDR2 FQNEAQ. J lost 8 bases, V lost 7 bases, and 4 bases had no gene match. The CDR3 coding sequence is TGTGCCAGCACCGGGACTAGCGGGAGCTATGAGCAGTTCTTC. Translated: CASTGTSGSYEQFF.

This clone was picked up a small number of times. The chain carries TRBV7-9 and TRBJ2-5; D is ambiguous. The CDR3 runs to 13 residues. With 1 base removed from V and 5 bases from J, the gap between germline ends came to 8 bases. Per the germline V gene, CDR1 is SEHNR and CDR2 is FQNEAQ (reference sequence). CDR3 sequence reads: CASSLDLTETQYF. The CDR3 DNA reads as TGTGCCAGCAGCTTAGATCTCACGGAGACCCAGTACTTC.

The J gene is TRBJ2-7, the V gene TRBV6-1; D is undetermined. Germline values: CDR1 MNHNS, CDR2 SASEGT. The CDR3 is 13 residues long. The V end was cut by 6 bases, the J end by 7 bases, with 16 bases between. The CDR3 bases are TGTGCCAGCAGAGTCGGTTATTGGGGAGAGCAGTACTTC. It is translated as CASRVGYWGEQYF.

The chain joins TRBV2 to TRBJ2-3; tentatively, D is TRBD2 (5 bases). CDR1 is SNHLY, CDR2 FYNNEI, per germline. V dropped 7 bases and J dropped 2 bases, with 10 bases sitting between them. This CDR3 region has 13 residues. The CDR3 loop is CASKSGFTDTQYF. In nucleotides, the CDR3 is TGTGCCAGCAAGTCGGGATTCACAGATACGCAGTATTTT.

This clone appeared a few times. CDR3 sequence reads: CASSHGQLYNEQFF. In nucleotides, the CDR3 is TGTGCCAGCAGCCATGGACAGCTCTACAATGAGCAGTTCTTC. The genes are TRBV7-8 and TRBJ2-1; D perhaps matches TRBD1 (6 bases). From germline, CDR1 is SGHVS and CDR2 FQNEAQ. The CDR3 totals 14 residues. V was cut by 5 bases and J by 3 bases, with 11 bases left in between.

The gene calls are TRBV19 and TRBJ1-2; no reliable D call. There are 12 residues in the CDR3. Germline values: CDR1 LNHDA, CDR2 SQIVND (reference sequence). V lost 8 bases and J lost 9, with 16 bases in between. The CDR3 reads CASAWGSRSYTF. The CDR3 nucleotides are TGTGCCAGTGCATGGGGATCTCGGAGCTACACCTTC.

The genes are TRBV7-9 and TRBJ2-3; 10 bases are shared with TRBD2. The length of the CDR3 is 18 residues. The ends lost 4 bases at V and 4 bases at J; junction bases unmatched: 14. Germline CDR1 and CDR2: SEHNR and FQNEAQ (reference sequence). The CDR3 loop reads CASSYESGRARVPDTQYF. CDR3 in DNA: TGTGCCAGCAGCTACGAGAGCGGGAGGGCCAGGGTCCCAGATACGCAGTATTTT.

This clone was seen a few times. CDR3 nucleotides: TGCGCCAGCAGCTCCTGGACTAGCGGGACCACAGATACGCAGTATTTT. Its translation is CASSSWTSGTTDTQYF. This sequence joins TRBV5-1 and TRBJ2-3; 12 bases map to TRBD2. CDR3 size: 16 residues. Unmatched junction bases numbered 4, after V lost 3 bases and J lost 2 bases. Germline values: CDR1 SGHRS, CDR2 YFSETQ.

The J gene is TRBJ1-2, the V gene TRBV7-2; D unclear. This CDR3 spans 15 amino acids. Deletions cut 1 base from V and 2 bases from J, with 11 bases between. Germline V lookup: CDR1 SGHTA, CDR2 FQGNSA. In DNA form, the CDR3 reads TGTGCCAGCAGCTTAGTTTCCGACGGAAACTATGGCTACACCTTC. Amino acids: CASSLVSDGNYGYTF.

The chain employs TRBV28 and TRBJ2-3; 8 nucleotides align to TRBD2. This CDR3 region has 17 residues. Germline CDR1 reads MDHEN; CDR2 reads SYDVKM. With 8 bases clipped from V and 4 bases from J, the junction kept 17 bases outside the gene matches. In DNA form, the CDR3 reads TGTGCCAGCCCGCCCTCGGGTTTAGCGGGAACTCCAGATACGCAGTATTTT. Its translation: CASPPSGLAGTPDTQYF.

The chain combines TRBV4-2 with TRBJ1-5; 7 nucleotides align to TRBD1. The V gene's germline CDR1 is LGHNA and CDR2 YNFKEQ. V lost 2 bases and J lost 3; bases outside the gene matches: 7. This CDR3 region has 16 residues. The chain's CDR3 is CASSQISGQANQPQHF. The CDR3 nucleotides read TGTGCCAGCAGCCAAATCTCCGGACAGGCCAATCAGCCCCAGCATTTT.